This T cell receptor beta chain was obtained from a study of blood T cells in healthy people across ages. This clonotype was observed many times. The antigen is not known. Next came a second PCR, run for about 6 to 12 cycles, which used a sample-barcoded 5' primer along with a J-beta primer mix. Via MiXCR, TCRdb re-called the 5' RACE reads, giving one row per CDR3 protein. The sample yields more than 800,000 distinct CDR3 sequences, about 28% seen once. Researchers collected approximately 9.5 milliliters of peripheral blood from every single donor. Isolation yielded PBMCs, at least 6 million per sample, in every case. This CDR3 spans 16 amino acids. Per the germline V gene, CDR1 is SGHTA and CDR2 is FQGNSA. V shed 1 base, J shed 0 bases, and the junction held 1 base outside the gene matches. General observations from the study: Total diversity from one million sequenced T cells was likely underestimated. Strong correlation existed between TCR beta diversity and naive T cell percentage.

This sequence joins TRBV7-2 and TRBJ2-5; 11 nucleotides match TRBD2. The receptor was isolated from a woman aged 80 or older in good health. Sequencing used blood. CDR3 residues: CASSLGLAGHQETQYF. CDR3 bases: TGTGCCAGCAGCTTAGGACTAGCGGGGCACCAAGAGACCCAGTACTTC.